Listed here are 11 T cell receptor beta chains from one sample, sequenced in a study of cytomegalovirus exposure and HLA in healthy donors. Amplification used 60 Vbeta primers and 13 Jbeta primers. Repertoires were generated with immunoSEQ multiplex PCR, while TCRdb's copy carries only in-frame clones and drops some. The sample consists of some 180,000 clones, 70% to 80% of them appearing once. The specimen sequenced was PBMCs. These receptor sequences come from a woman aged 60-70 years in good health and CMV-seropositive.

The chain joins TRBV7-9 to TRBJ1-3; D might be TRBD1 (6 bases). Germline V CDR1 and CDR2: SEHNR, FQNEAQ (reference sequence). The V gene lost 4 bases and the J gene lost 0 bases, with 16 bases spanning the gap. The CDR3 runs to 17 residues. For the CDR3, the DNA is TGTGCCAGCAGCTCCATCCCCGGGACACTCTCTGGAAACACCATATATTTT. Translating it yields CASSSIPGTLSGNTIYF.

The chain recombines TRBV6-1 with TRBJ2-3, with a weak D call TRBD2 (6 bases). This CDR3 is built from 17 residues. Trimming cost V 3 bases and J 2 bases, with 18 bases left between them. Germline CDR1 MNHNS, CDR2 SASEGT. This CDR3 reads CASSEYRLVGSTDTQYF. DNA for the CDR3: TGTGCCAGCAGTGAGTATCGACTAGTGGGCTCCACAGATACGCAGTATTTT.

The V gene is TRBV2, the J gene TRBJ2-1; D gene unclear. This CDR3 has 17 amino acids. Trimming shortened V by 1 base and J by 5 bases, and 18 bases separated the two germline ends. CDR1 SNHLY and CDR2 FYNNEI come from the germline V gene. CDR3 in amino acids: CASSEGVGRSVNNEQFF. For the CDR3, the DNA is TGTGCCAGCAGTGAAGGGGTTGGCAGGTCCGTCAACAATGAGCAGTTCTTC.

The chain combines TRBV2 with TRBJ2-7; 11 nucleotides agree with TRBD2. There are 16 residues in the CDR3. The germline gives CDR1 SNHLY, CDR2 FYNNEI. The V gene end was trimmed by 4 bases and the J gene end by 5 bases; junction bases not matched to a gene: 10. DNA for the CDR3: TGTGCCAGCAGTGGGAGACTAGCGGGGCCCTCGGACGAGCAGTACTTC. Its translation is CASSGRLAGPSDEQYF. The full variable domain, rest sourced from reference TRBV2 and TRBJ2-7, is EPEVTQTPSHQVTQMGQEVILRCVPISNHLYFYWYRQILGQKVEFLVSFYNNEISEKSEIFDDQFSVERPDGSNFTLKIRSTKLEDSAMYFCASSGRLAGPSDEQYFGPGTRLTVT.

This clone is a singleton in its sample. The rearrangement links TRBV29-1 to TRBJ1-1, with D perhaps matching TRBD1 (6 bases). The CDR3 covers 11 residues. The V and J ends lost 7 bases and 2 bases respectively, with 8 bases between them. From germline, CDR1 is SQVTM and CDR2 ANQGSEA. The CDR3 DNA follows: TGCAGCGCACAGGGAAACACTGAAGCTTTCTTT. Protein: CSAQGNTEAFF.

V is TRBV4-2 and J is TRBJ1-3; the D is unclear. The V end lost 0 bases, the J end lost 0 bases, and 12 bases lay between the germline ends. CDR1 is LGHNA, CDR2 YNFKEQ, per germline. This CDR3 has 17 residues. The CDR3 sequence is CASSQDFGAGSGNTIYF. The CDR3 bases are TGTGCCAGCAGCCAAGACTTCGGTGCAGGCTCTGGAAACACCATATATTTT.

The chain employs TRBV6-5 and TRBJ1-2, with D unclear. Germline CDR1 reads MNHEY; CDR2 reads SVGAGI. V gave up 5 bases and J gave up 5 bases, with 15 bases separating them. This CDR3 is 14 amino acids long. In DNA form, the CDR3 reads TGTGCCAGCAGTGAAAGAGGGAGTGGTTATGGCTACACCTTC. It codes for CASSERGSGYGYTF.

The rearrangement links TRBV7-2 to TRBJ1-2, with no clear D. This CDR3 comprises 13 residues. V lost 5 bases, J lost 6 bases, and 13 bases lay in between. Germline lookup yields CDR1 SGHTA and CDR2 FQGNSA. The CDR3 spells CASSKTTRDGYTF. For the CDR3, the DNA is TGTGCCAGCAGCAAGACGACCCGGGATGGCTACACCTTC.

This sequence joins TRBV2 and TRBJ1-4; 8 bases line up with TRBD1. CDR3 size: 14 residues. Germline-derived CDR1 and CDR2 are SNHLY and FYNNEI. After removal of 8 bases from V and 4 bases from J, the junction contained 6 bases not matched to a gene. The CDR3 nucleotides read TGTGCCAGCGTAAGACAGGGGATTAATGAAAAACTGTTTTTT. Protein sequence: CASVRQGINEKLFF. The variable domain in full, completed from reference TRBV2 and TRBJ1-4, reads EPEVTQTPSHQVTQMGQEVILRCVPISNHLYFYWYRQILGQKVEFLVSFYNNEISEKSEIFDDQFSVERPDGSNFTLKIRSTKLEDSAMYFCASVRQGINEKLFFGSGTQLSVL.

The count of this clone is one. The chain joins TRBV7-9 to TRBJ2-7; 8 bases are shared with TRBD2. This CDR3 contains 13 residues. Germline CDR1 and CDR2: SEHNR and FQNEAQ (reference sequence). V was pared by 2 bases and J by 3 bases, with 0 bases of the junction left unmatched. The CDR3 bases are TGTGCCAGCAGCTTAAGCGGGAGCTACGAGCAGTACTTC. Translated: CASSLSGSYEQYF.

The chain carries TRBV29-1 and TRBJ1-3, with D perhaps matching TRBD1 (5 bases). The germline V gene has CDR1 SQVTM and CDR2 ANQGSEA. V was cut by 3 bases and J by 2 bases, with 11 bases left in between. The CDR3 sequence is 14 residues long. The CDR3 DNA is TGCAGCGTTGACGGAGGGGCCCCTGGAAACACCATATATTTT. Its protein product is CSVDGGAPGNTIYF.